This T cell receptor beta chain was observed in a study of T-cell memory formation after mild COVID-19. Regarding the study as a whole: Researchers could not confirm that second-wave clones peaking on day 37 targeted SARS-CoV-2. Whereas later expanders leaned CD4+, clones contracting day 15 to 85 showed a balanced CD4/CD8 makeup.

This clonotype was seen a handful of times. Its antigen is currently unknown. Trimming stripped 1 base from V and 5 bases from J, with 14 bases between. The CDR3 has 15 residues. The V gene's germline CDR1 is SEHNR and CDR2 FQNEAQ (reference sequence). In TCRdb, the 5' RACE reads were re-called with MiXCR into one record per CDR3 protein. The sample shows about 440,000 distinct CDR3 sequences, around 20% of them seen only once. The chain has TRBV7-9 and TRBJ2-5; the D gene is possibly TRBD2 (5 bases). Sequenced input: PBMCs or a T cell subset sorted from them (not recorded which). The TCR sequence derives from an adult woman who had mild COVID-19 (a few samples of this study predate the infection). Cell type and time point are not known. CDR3 DNA: TGTGCCAGCAGCTTAGAGGCAGGCCGAGGGGAGACCCAGTACTTC. It specifies CASSLEAGRGETQYF.